Listed below are T cell receptor beta chains from one sample, sequenced in a study of response to subunit inactivated influenza vaccine. Each CDR3 protein gets one entry after TCRdb re-called the RT-PCR reads with MiXCR. The data show over 650,000 distinct CDR3 sequences, about a fifth seen once. Sequencing used PBMCs from blood, obtained around 5 days after vaccination. These TCRs come from a man aged 50-60 years who received an inactivated influenza vaccine. Both conserved end residues are part of each CDR3. The order of the fields is V gene, D gene, clone size, J gene, CDR3 protein, CDR3 DNA. D genes are given only for firm matches. Clone sizes are given selectively: once, few, many, or a class where the clone is expanded.

TRBV2	-	-	TRBJ1-1	CASSDLSTMNTEAFF	TGTGCCAGCAGTGATCTTTCCACAATGAACACTGAAGCTTTCTTT
TRBV27	TRBD1	-	TRBJ2-1	CASSRLGQYNEQFF	TGTGCCAGCAGTAGATTGGGACAGTACAATGAGCAGTTCTTC
TRBV5-1	-	many	TRBJ2-3	CASSLSGVPDTQYF	TGCGCCAGCAGCTTGTCGGGGGTACCAGATACGCAGTATTTT
TRBV12-3/TRBV12-4	-	-	TRBJ2-5	CASSFLAGVETQYF	-
TRBV12-3/TRBV12-4	-	-	TRBJ2-2	CASRRDIGAGELFF	TGTGCCAGCAGACGGGACATCGGGGCCGGGGAGCTGTTTTTT
TRBV5-5	-	once	TRBJ2-2	CASSLDPTSGELFF	TGTGCCAGCAGCTTGGACCCGACGTCCGGGGAGCTGTTTTTT
TRBV7-2	TRBD1	-	TRBJ2-1	CASSRQGQLSYNEQFF	TGTGCCAGCAGCCGTCAGGGACAGCTCTCCTACAATGAGCAGTTCTTC
TRBV5-8	-	few	TRBJ2-7	CASSLAGPTKFYEQYF	TGTGCCAGCAGCTTGGCTGGCCCCACCAAATTCTACGAGCAGTACTTC
TRBV10-3	-	-	TRBJ2-7	CAISEFQAAYEQYF	TGTGCCATCAGTGAGTTCCAGGCAGCCTACGAGCAGTACTTC
TRBV6-1	-	-	TRBJ2-2	CASSPRDLDTGELFF	TGTGCCAGCAGTCCCCGGGACTTAGACACCGGGGAGCTGTTTTTT
TRBV7-2	-	-	TRBJ2-7	CASSNRAYYEQYF	TGTGCCAGCAGCAACCGGGCCTACTACGAGCAGTACTTC
TRBV20-1	-	-	TRBJ2-2	CSASLGADTGELFF	TGCAGTGCTAGTCTGGGTGCGGACACCGGGGAGCTGTTTTTT
TRBV5-1	TRBD1	many	TRBJ2-7	CASSTGVATRVVEQYF	TGCGCCAGCAGCACAGGGGTAGCCACTCGGGTCGTGGAGCAGTACTTC
TRBV20-1	-	many	TRBJ1-6	CSARPIRATSNSPLHF	TGCAGTGCTAGACCAATCAGGGCAACCAGTAATTCACCCCTCCACTTT
TRBV12-3/TRBV12-4	-	few	TRBJ2-3	CASSFRDETDTQYF	TGTGCCAGCAGTTTTAGGGATGAGACAGATACGCAGTATTTT
TRBV10-3	-	many	TRBJ1-2	CAISELVGTNYGYTF	TGTGCCATCAGTGAGTTGGTTGGAACCAACTATGGCTACACCTTC
TRBV12-3/TRBV12-4	-	-	TRBJ2-7	CATGSSYEQYF	TGTGCCACCGGCAGCTCCTACGAGCAGTACTTC
TRBV11-1	-	-	TRBJ2-3	CASSLAMEASETEDTQYF	TGTGCCAGCAGCTTAGCGATGGAGGCTAGCGAGACCGAAGATACGCAGTATTTT
TRBV4-3	TRBD2	-	TRBJ2-4	CASSQTSGGQYIQYF	TGCGCCAGCAGCCAGACTAGCGGGGGGCAATACATTCAGTACTTC
TRBV5-1	-	-	TRBJ2-7	CASSFRTDFDEQYF	TGCGCCAGCAGCTTTCGGACAGACTTTGACGAGCAGTACTTC
TRBV7-2	-	-	TRBJ2-7	CASSLVAPAYEQYF	TGTGCCAGCAGCTTAGTTGCACCAGCCTACGAGCAGTACTTC
TRBV7-6	-	-	TRBJ2-5	CASSFRQKETQYF	TGTGCCAGCAGCTTCCGACAGAAAGAGACCCAGTACTTC
TRBV10-2	-	many	TRBJ2-3	CASSDWDTQYF	TGCGCCAGCAGTGATTGGGATACGCAGTATTTT
TRBV11-3	-	-	TRBJ1-1	CASSAQGRTEAFF	TGTGCCAGCAGCGCCCAGGGGAGGACTGAAGCTTTCTTT
TRBV12-3/TRBV12-4	TRBD1	few	TRBJ2-5	CASRQQGAPQETQYF	TGTGCCAGCAGGCAACAGGGGGCCCCCCAAGAGACCCAGTACTTC
TRBV7-2	TRBD1	-	TRBJ2-4	CASSLSRTGYNIQYF	TGTGCCAGCAGCTTATCAAGGACAGGGTACAACATTCAGTACTTC
TRBV20-1	-	few	TRBJ2-5	CSARTTRGRETQYF	TGCAGTGCTAGAACCACCCGGGGTCGAGAGACCCAGTACTTC
TRBV5-1	-	many	TRBJ2-3	CASSPGSTSTDTQYF	TGCGCCAGCAGCCCGGGGTCTACTAGCACAGATACGCAGTATTTT
TRBV5-1	-	-	TRBJ2-5	CASSPGGNQETQYF	TGTGCCAGCAGCCCCGGTGGAAACCAAGAGACCCAGTACTTC
TRBV5-1	TRBD1	few	TRBJ1-6	CASSLSDRGNSPLHF	TGCGCCAGCAGCCTATCGGACAGGGGGAATTCACCCCTCCACTTT
TRBV5-1	TRBD2	-	TRBJ2-1	CASSLLAGGLEQFF	TGCGCCAGCAGCTTACTAGCGGGGGGGCTTGAGCAGTTCTTC
TRBV7-2	-	-	TRBJ2-7	CASSLDVSGLYEQYF	TGTGCCAGCAGCTTAGATGTATCCGGGCTCTACGAGCAGTACTTC
TRBV29-1	TRBD1	-	TRBJ2-7	CSVEAWDRGLGQYF	TGCAGCGTTGAAGCGTGGGACAGGGGATTGGGGCAGTACTTC
TRBV28	-	few	TRBJ2-5	CASSSSGGQETQYF	TGTGCCAGCAGTTCTAGTGGCGGCCAAGAGACCCAGTACTTC
TRBV7-2	-	many	TRBJ2-1	CASSLAITRYNEQFF	TGTGCCAGCAGCTTAGCGATTACCCGCTACAATGAGCAGTTCTTC
TRBV4-3	-	-	TRBJ1-1	CASSPSEENTEAFF	TGCGCCAGCAGCCCCAGCGAAGAGAACACTGAAGCTTTCTTT
TRBV18	TRBD1	few	TRBJ2-1	CASSAGQGVYNEQFF	TGTGCCAGCTCAGCGGGACAGGGAGTTTACAATGAGCAGTTCTTC
TRBV4-1	-	few	TRBJ1-6	CASSRLTQPFYNSPLHF	TGCGCCAGCAGCCGACTTACGCAGCCGTTCTATAATTCACCCCTCCACTTT
TRBV12-3/TRBV12-4	TRBD1	few	TRBJ2-1	CASSLLGQTF	TGTGCCAGCAGTCTTTTGGGACAGACCTTC
TRBV5-1	-	-	TRBJ1-4	CASSLAGVGEKLFF	TGCGCCAGCAGCCTGGCGGGTGTCGGTGAAAAACTGTTTTTT
TRBV6-5	-	-	TRBJ2-5	CASSYSRAGETQYF	TGTGCCAGCAGTTACTCGAGGGCCGGAGAGACCCAGTACTTC
TRBV12-3/TRBV12-4	TRBD1	few	TRBJ1-1	CASSSGGPNTEAFF	TGTGCCAGCAGCTCAGGGGGGCCAAACACTGAAGCTTTCTTT
TRBV19	-	-	TRBJ2-1	CASSIGPNHNEQFF	TGTGCCAGTAGTATCGGACCCAACCACAATGAGCAGTTCTTC
TRBV27	-	few	TRBJ2-3	CASSLSNGGTDTQYF	TGTGCCAGCAGTTTATCGAATGGGGGAACAGATACGCAGTATTTT
TRBV5-5	-	few	TRBJ1-5	CASSFDWPGAQHF	TGTGCCAGCAGCTTCGATTGGCCGGGGGCCCAGCATTTT
TRBV4-3	-	-	TRBJ2-6	CASSLIGAKSGSGANVLTF	TGCGCCAGCAGCCTCATAGGGGCCAAATCAGGCTCTGGGGCCAACGTCCTGACTTTC
TRBV7-2	-	-	TRBJ2-2	CASSLIVLVGTGELFF	TGTGCCAGCAGCTTAATAGTGCTAGTTGGCACCGGGGAGCTGTTTTTT
TRBV20-1	-	many	TRBJ2-7	CSAPPPERGSYEQYF	TGCAGTGCGCCCCCCCCGGAAAGGGGCTCCTACGAGCAGTACTTC
TRBV6-1	-	-	TRBJ1-6	CASGDQASSPLHF	TGTGCCAGCGGCGACCAGGCGAGTTCACCCCTCCACTTT
TRBV20-1	TRBD2	few	TRBJ2-7	CSVLGGNEQYF	TGCAGTGTTTTGGGGGGGAACGAGCAGTACTTC